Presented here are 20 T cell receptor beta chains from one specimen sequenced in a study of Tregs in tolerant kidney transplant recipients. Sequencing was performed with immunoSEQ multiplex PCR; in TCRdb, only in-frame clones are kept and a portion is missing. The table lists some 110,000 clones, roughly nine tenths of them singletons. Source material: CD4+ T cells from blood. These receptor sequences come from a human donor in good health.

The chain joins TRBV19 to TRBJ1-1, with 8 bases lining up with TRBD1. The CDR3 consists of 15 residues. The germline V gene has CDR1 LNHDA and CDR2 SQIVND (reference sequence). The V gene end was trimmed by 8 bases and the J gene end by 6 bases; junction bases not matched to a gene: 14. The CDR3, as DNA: TGTGCCAGTTGTCCCTTGGGGACAGGTTACTCTGAAGCTTTCTTT. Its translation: CASCPLGTGYSEAFF.

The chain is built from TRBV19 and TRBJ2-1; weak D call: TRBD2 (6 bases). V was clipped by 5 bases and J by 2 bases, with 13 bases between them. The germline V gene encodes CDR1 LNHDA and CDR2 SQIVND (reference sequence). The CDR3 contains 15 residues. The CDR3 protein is CASSETGTPYNEQFF. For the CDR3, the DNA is TGTGCCAGTAGTGAAACCGGGACTCCCTACAATGAGCAGTTCTTC.

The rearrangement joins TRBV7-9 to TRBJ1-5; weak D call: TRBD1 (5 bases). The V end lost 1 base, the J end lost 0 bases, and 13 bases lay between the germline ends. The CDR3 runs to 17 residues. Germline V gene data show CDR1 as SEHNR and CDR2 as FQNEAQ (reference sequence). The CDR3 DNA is TGTGCCAGCAGCTTAGGGTCAGGGTTGGGTAGCAATCAGCCCCAGCATTTT. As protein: CASSLGSGLGSNQPQHF. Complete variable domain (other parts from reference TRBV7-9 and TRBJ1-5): DTGVSQNPRHKITKRGQNVTFRCDPISEHNRLYWYRQTLGQGPEFLTYFQNEAQLEKSRLLSDRFSAERPKGSFSTLEIQRTEQGDSAMYLCASSLGSGLGSNQPQHFGDGTRLSIL.

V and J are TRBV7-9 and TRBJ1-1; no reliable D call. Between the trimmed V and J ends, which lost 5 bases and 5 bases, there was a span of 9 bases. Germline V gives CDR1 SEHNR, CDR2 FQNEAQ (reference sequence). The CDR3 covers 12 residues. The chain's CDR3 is CASSVLWTEAFF. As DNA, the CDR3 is TGTGCCAGCAGCGTATTGTGGACTGAAGCTTTCTTT.

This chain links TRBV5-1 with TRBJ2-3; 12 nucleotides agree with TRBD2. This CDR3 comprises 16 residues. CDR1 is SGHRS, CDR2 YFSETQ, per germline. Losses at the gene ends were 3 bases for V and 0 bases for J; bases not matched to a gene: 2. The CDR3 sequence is CASSSGLAGSTDTQYF. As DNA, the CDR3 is TGCGCCAGCAGCTCTGGACTAGCGGGAAGCACAGATACGCAGTATTTT.

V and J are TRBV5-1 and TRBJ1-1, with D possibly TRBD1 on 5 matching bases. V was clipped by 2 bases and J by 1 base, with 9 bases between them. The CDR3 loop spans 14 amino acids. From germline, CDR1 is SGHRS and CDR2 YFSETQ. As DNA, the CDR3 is TGCGCCAGCAGCTTAAGGGGTGAGAACACTGAAGCTTTCTTT. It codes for CASSLRGENTEAFF.

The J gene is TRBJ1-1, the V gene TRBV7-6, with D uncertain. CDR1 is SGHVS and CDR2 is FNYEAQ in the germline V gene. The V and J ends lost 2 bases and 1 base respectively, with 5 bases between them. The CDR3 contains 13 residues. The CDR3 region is CASSLQQNTEAFF. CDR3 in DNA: TGTGCCAGCAGCTTACAACAGAACACTGAAGCTTTCTTT.

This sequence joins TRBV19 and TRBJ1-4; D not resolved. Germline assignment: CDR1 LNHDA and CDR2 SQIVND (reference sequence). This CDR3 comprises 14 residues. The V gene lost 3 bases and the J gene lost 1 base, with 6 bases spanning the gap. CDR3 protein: CASSMMGTNEKLFF. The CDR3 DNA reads TGTGCCAGTAGTATGATGGGAACTAATGAAAAACTGTTTTTT.

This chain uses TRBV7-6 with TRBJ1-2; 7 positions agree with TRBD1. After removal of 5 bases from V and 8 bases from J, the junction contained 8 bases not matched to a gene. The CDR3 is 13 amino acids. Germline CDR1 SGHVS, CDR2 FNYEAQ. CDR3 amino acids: CASSLWDRSGYTF. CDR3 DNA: TGTGCCAGCAGCCTATGGGACAGAAGCGGCTACACCTTC.

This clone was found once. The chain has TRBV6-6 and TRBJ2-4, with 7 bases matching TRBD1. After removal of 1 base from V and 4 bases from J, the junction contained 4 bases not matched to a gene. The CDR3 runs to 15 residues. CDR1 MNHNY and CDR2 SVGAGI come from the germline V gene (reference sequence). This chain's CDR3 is CASSYLGQSKNIQYF. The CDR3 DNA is TGTGCCAGCAGTTACTTGGGACAGTCGAAAAACATTCAGTACTTC.

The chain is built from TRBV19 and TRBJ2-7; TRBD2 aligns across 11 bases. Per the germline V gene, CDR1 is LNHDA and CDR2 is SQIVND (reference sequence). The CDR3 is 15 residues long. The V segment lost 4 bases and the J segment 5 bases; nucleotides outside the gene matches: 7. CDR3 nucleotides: TGTGCCAGTAGTACCCTCACTAGCGGGAGCCACGAGCAGTACTTC. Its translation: CASSTLTSGSHEQYF.

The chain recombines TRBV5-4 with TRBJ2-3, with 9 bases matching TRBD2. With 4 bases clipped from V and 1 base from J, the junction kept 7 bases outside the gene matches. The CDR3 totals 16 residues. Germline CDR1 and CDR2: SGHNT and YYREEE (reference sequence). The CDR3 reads CASSILAGVGTDTQYF. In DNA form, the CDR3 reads TGTGCCAGCAGCATCTTAGCGGGAGTCGGCACAGATACGCAGTATTTT.

DNA of the CDR3: TGTGCCAGCAGTGGAGACAGGGGATACAATGAGCAGTTCTTC. This codes for CASSGDRGYNEQFF. The chain links TRBV21-1 to TRBJ2-1; no check of the table's D call, TRBD1, against the DNA was made. TRBV21-1 is a pseudogene. The CDR3 loop spans 14 amino acids.

CDR3 in amino acids: CAISVSGGARKFF. In DNA, the CDR3 is TGTGCCATCAGTGTTAGCGGGGGAGCCCGAAAGTTCTTC. The chain recombines TRBV10-3 with TRBJ2-1, with 9 bases matching TRBD2. CDR3 length: 13 amino acids. Germline CDR1 ENHRY, CDR2 SYGVKD. The V segment lost 4 bases and the J segment 14 bases; nucleotides outside the gene matches: 9.

Here the CDR3 reads CASSLSMVKGYEQYF. For the CDR3, the DNA is TGCGCCAGCAGCTTGTCGATGGTAAAGGGCTACGAGCAGTACTTC. V is TRBV5-1 and J is TRBJ2-7; unclear D gene. This CDR3 has 15 amino acids. V gave up 1 base and J gave up 3 bases, with 14 bases separating them. Germline CDR1 and CDR2: SGHRS and YFSETQ.

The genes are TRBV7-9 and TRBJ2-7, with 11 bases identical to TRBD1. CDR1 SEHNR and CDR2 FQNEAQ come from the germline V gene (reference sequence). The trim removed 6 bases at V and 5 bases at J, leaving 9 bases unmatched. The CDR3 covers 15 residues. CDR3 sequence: CASRPRTGGHDEQYF. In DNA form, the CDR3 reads TGTGCCAGCAGGCCAAGGACAGGGGGCCATGACGAGCAGTACTTC.

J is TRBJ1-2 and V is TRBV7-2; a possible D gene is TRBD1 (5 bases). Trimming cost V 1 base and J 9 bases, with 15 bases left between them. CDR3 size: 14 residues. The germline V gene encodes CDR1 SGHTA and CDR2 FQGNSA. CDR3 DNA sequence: TGTGCCAGCAGCTTAGGATTTCAGGGTAGGAGCTACACCTTC. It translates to CASSLGFQGRSYTF.

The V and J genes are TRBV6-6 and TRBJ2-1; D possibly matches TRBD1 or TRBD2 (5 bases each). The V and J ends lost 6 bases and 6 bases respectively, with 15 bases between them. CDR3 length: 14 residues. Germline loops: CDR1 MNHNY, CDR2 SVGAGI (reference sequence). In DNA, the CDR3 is TGTGCCAGCAGCCAAAATCGGGGCCGCAATGAGCAGTTCTTC. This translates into CASSQNRGRNEQFF.

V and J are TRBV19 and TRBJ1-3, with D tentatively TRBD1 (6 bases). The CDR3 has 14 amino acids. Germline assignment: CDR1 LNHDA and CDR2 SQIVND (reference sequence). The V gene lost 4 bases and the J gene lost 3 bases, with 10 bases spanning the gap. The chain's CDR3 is CASSNDRIGNTIYF. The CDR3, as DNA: TGTGCCAGTAGTAACGACAGGATTGGAAACACCATATATTTT. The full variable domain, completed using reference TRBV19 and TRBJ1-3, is DGGITQSPKYLFRKEGQNVTLSCEQNLNHDAMYWYRQDPGQGLRLIYYSQIVNDFQKGDIAEGYSVSREKKESFPLTVTSAQKNPTAFYLCASSNDRIGNTIYFGEGSWLTVV.

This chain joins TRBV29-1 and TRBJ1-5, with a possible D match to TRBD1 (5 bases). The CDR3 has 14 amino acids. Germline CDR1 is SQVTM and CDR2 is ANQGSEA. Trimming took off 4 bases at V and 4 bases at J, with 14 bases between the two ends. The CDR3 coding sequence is TGCAGCGTTGCTGCAGGGAGCGGAAATCAGCCCCAGCATTTT. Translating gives CSVAAGSGNQPQHF.